The clone carrying this TCR beta chain was seen a few times. Antigen: not known. These data originate in a study of cytotoxic CD8 clonotypes in ibrutinib-treated CLL. General study findings and limits: While tracking circulating CD8+ T-cell counts, baseline clonality exceeded that of age-matched healthy donors.

Only in-frame clones appear in the TCRdb table, and some are missing; sequencing was by immunoSEQ multiplex PCR. Of under 40,000 clones listed, 45% to 50% were seen once; the top ten hold 18%. Specimen: PBMCs, collected before ibrutinib treatment. This receptor was identified in a human donor with chronic lymphocytic leukemia.

The CDR3 DNA is TGTGCCAGCAGTGGGACAGGGGCCGGGGCCAACGTCCTGACTTTC. Translating gives CASSGTGAGANVLTF. The chain links TRBV2 to TRBJ2-6; TRBD1 matches at 9 bases. V lost 4 bases to trimming and J lost 4 bases; unmatched junction nucleotides: 2. The germline V gene has CDR1 SNHLY and CDR2 FYNNEI. The CDR3 spans 15 residues.